These 29 T cell receptor beta chains were sequenced from one sample in a study of T-cell reconstitution after alpha-beta-depleted transplantation in children. Construction of the TCRbeta library involved unique molecular identifiers. TCRdb reanalysed the PCR reads using MiXCR and keeps one entry per CDR3 protein. Of around 490,000 distinct CDR3 sequences listed, 11% are singletons. This specimen consisted of PBMCs, mostly from graft donor cells, obtained 180 days after TCRalphabeta/CD19-depleted stem cell transplant. These TCRs come from a female patient aged 2 to 10 who had a stem cell transplant for aplastic anemia, so the T cells may come from the graft donor.

In this sample, this clonotype turned up many times. The chain employs TRBV5-1 and TRBJ2-3; TRBD2 matches 11 bases. V shed 4 bases and J 4 bases; nucleotides not matched to a gene: 8. The CDR3 has 16 amino acids. Germline lookup yields CDR1 SGHRS and CDR2 YFSETQ. The chain's CDR3 is CASSLQTSGAADTQYF. The CDR3 bases are TGCGCCAGCAGCCTTCAGACTAGCGGGGCGGCAGATACGCAGTATTTT.

This clonotype appeared many times. The chain links TRBV28 to TRBJ2-7; TRBD2 agrees at 15 bases. CDR1 MDHEN and CDR2 SYDVKM come from the germline V gene. There are 15 residues in the CDR3. After removal of 5 bases from V and 4 bases from J, the junction contained 3 bases not matched to a gene. The CDR3 here is CASSRGTSGRYEQYF. CDR3 bases: TGTGCCAGCAGTCGCGGGACTAGCGGGAGGTACGAGCAGTACTTC.

In its sample, this clonotype was seen many times. The chain uses TRBV28 and TRBJ1-2; D is uncertain. There are 15 residues in the CDR3. Germline CDR1 MDHEN, CDR2 SYDVKM. The germline V and J ends were trimmed by 7 bases and 0 bases, with 15 bases remaining between them. The CDR3: CASTRRAYTNYGYTF. The CDR3 coding sequence is TGTGCCAGCACTAGGAGGGCCTATACTAACTATGGCTACACCTTC.

This chain joins TRBV20-1 and TRBJ2-7, with D possibly being TRBD1 (6 bases). Trimming cost V 3 bases and J 3 bases, with 12 bases left between them. Germline values: CDR1 DFQATT, CDR2 SNEGSKA (reference sequence). The CDR3 totals 13 residues. The CDR3: CSARSIQGYEQYV. DNA for the CDR3: TGCAGTGCTAGGTCGATACAGGGCTACGAGCAGTACGTC.

The genes are TRBV7-3 and TRBJ2-1; 10 bases map to TRBD2. The CDR3 spans 17 residues. V shed 0 bases and J 4 bases; nucleotides not matched to a gene: 6. Germline V lookup: CDR1 SGHTA, CDR2 FQGTGA. In DNA, the CDR3 is TGTGCCAGCAGCTTAACCCCCCTAGCGGGGGAATACAATGAGCAGTTCTTC. This encodes CASSLTPLAGEYNEQFF.

This clonotype was seen more than once but under ten times. The rearrangement joins TRBV6-5 to TRBJ1-3, with TRBD1 matching 8 bases. V was pared by 3 bases and J by 0 bases, with 4 bases of the junction left unmatched. Germline CDR1 and CDR2: MNHEY and SVGAGI. The CDR3 length is 16 residues. Here the CDR3 reads CASSYLTGGSGNTIYF. CDR3 bases: TGTGCCAGCAGTTATTTAACAGGGGGCTCTGGAAACACCATATATTTT.

This clonotype has a count of ten or more. V and J are TRBV5-1 and TRBJ2-5; 12 bases align to TRBD1. Per the germline V gene, CDR1 is SGHRS and CDR2 is YFSETQ. The CDR3 loop spans 15 amino acids. V lost 4 bases and J lost 4; bases outside the gene matches: 5. For the CDR3, the DNA is TGCGCCAGCAGCCCCCGGGACAGGGGGCGAGAGACCCAGTACTTC. Residues: CASSPRDRGRETQYF.

This clonotype has ten or more counts. This chain uses TRBV5-1 with TRBJ2-5, with 7 bases identical to TRBD2. Germline V gene sequence: CDR1 SGHRS, CDR2 YFSETQ. The CDR3 spans 15 residues. V lost 0 bases to trimming and J lost 2 bases; unmatched junction nucleotides: 4. DNA of the CDR3: TGCGCCAGCAGCTTGGTGGGACTACCGCAAGAGACCCAGTACTTC. Its translation: CASSLVGLPQETQYF. Together with reference TRBV5-1 and TRBJ2-5, the CDR3 gives the full variable domain: KAGVTQTPRYLIKTRGQQVTLSCSPISGHRSVSWYQQTPGQGLQFLFEYFSETQRNKGNFPGRFSGRQFSNSRSEMNVSTLELGDSALYLCASSLVGLPQETQYFGPGTRLLVL.

The V and J genes are TRBV21-1 and TRBJ2-5; TRBD1 is the table's D call, not checked against the DNA. TRBV21-1 is a pseudogene segment. The CDR3 sequence is 19 residues long. The CDR3 loop reads CASSNWALGQGKNQETQYF. CDR3 sequence (DNA): TGTGCCAGCAGCAATTGGGCTCTGGGGCAGGGGAAAAACCAAGAGACCCAGTACTTC.

This clonotype appeared a single time. At one of its ends the junction is not consistent with the germline gene, which may arise from a read error. The chain is built from TRBV4-1 and TRBJ2-2, with D possibly matching TRBD2 (5 bases). The CDR3 covers 15 residues. Germline V CDR1 and CDR2: MGHRA, YSYEKL. CDR3: CASSQGQLNTGEPFF. CDR3 coding DNA: TGCGCCAGCAGCCAAGGGCAGCTGAACACCGGGGAGCCGTTTTTT.

The chain employs TRBV24-1 and TRBJ2-5, with 10 bases fitting TRBD2. V lost 3 bases and J lost 7; bases outside the gene matches: 7. The CDR3 sequence is 15 residues long. Germline loops: CDR1 KGHDR, CDR2 SFDVKD. CDR3 DNA sequence: TGTGCCACCAGTGATCATAGCGGGAGGACCCGGACCCAGTACTTC. This encodes CATSDHSGRTRTQYF.

This clonotype occurred a few times. The V call is TRBV19, the J call TRBJ2-7; the D gene is possibly TRBD1 (6 bases). Germline lookup yields CDR1 LNHDA and CDR2 SQIVND (reference sequence). The ends were cut back, 5 bases at V and 6 bases at J, with 23 bases in the middle. This CDR3 comprises 16 residues. The CDR3 nucleotides read TGTGCCAGTAGTCCACCTCGACAGGCCCTTTGGGGCGAGCAGTACTTC. Translating it yields CASSPPRQALWGEQYF.

There are a few counts of this clonotype. This chain uses TRBV5-1 with TRBJ2-5; 12 bases are a match to TRBD2. J gave up 5 bases and V 3 bases, and 17 bases lay outside the gene matches. The CDR3 consists of 19 residues. The germline gives CDR1 SGHRS, CDR2 YFSETQ. CDR3 DNA sequence: TGCGCCAGCAGCTCTGGGTCGACTAGCGGGAGCACCGGGCAGGAGACCCAGTACTTC. Its protein is CASSSGSTSGSTGQETQYF.

This clonotype showed up just a few times. J is TRBJ2-1 and V is TRBV7-3; D possibly corresponds to TRBD2 (5 bases). This CDR3 has 18 residues. Germline V CDR1 and CDR2: SGHTA, FQGTGA. The germline V and J ends were trimmed by 5 bases and 3 bases, with 23 bases remaining between them. The CDR3 loop reads CASSPVGVPAPLYNEQFF. The CDR3 nucleotides read TGTGCCAGCAGCCCCGTCGGGGTTCCAGCCCCCCTCTACAATGAGCAGTTCTTC.

The V call is TRBV4-3, the J call TRBJ2-1; 9 nucleotides match TRBD1. CDR1 and CDR2 from the germline V gene are LGHNA and YSLEER. V lost 0 bases to trimming and J lost 5 bases; unmatched junction nucleotides: 5. This CDR3 contains 16 residues. The DNA of the CDR3 is TGCGCCAGCAGCCAAGAACAGGGGGCCTACAACAATGAGCAGTTCTTC. This sequence encodes CASSQEQGAYNNEQFF.

The CDR3 sequence is CASSPRYEQFF. The DNA for the CDR3 is TGTGCCAGCAGCCCGCGCTATGAGCAGTTCTTC. The chain employs TRBV13 and TRBJ2-1, with D unclear. The V gene's germline CDR1 is PRHDT and CDR2 FYEKMQ (reference sequence). The CDR3 has 11 amino acids. V lost 5 bases, J lost 8 bases, and 7 bases lay in between.

CDR3 in DNA: TGTGCCAGCAGTGACCTCCGACAATTTAACTATGGCTACACCTTC. It is translated as CASSDLRQFNYGYTF. The chain couples TRBV28 to TRBJ1-2; unclear D gene. The V and J ends lost 5 bases and 1 base respectively, with 14 bases between them. The CDR3 runs 15 residues. Germline values: CDR1 MDHEN, CDR2 SYDVKM.

This clonotype was seen a few times. The chain couples TRBV7-9 to TRBJ2-7, with D maybe TRBD1 (5 bases). Trimming removed 2 bases at V and 7 bases at J, with 18 bases between. Germline CDR1 and CDR2: SEHNR and FQNEAQ (reference sequence). The CDR3 contains 15 residues. CDR3 DNA: TGTGCCAGCAGCTTAATCCGGGCCCAACAGGAAGAGCAGTACTTC. It translates to CASSLIRAQQEEQYF.

In this sample, this clonotype turned up a few times. The J gene is TRBJ1-3, the V gene TRBV20-1, with D maybe TRBD1 (6 bases). Trimming removed 6 bases at V and 4 bases at J, with 16 bases between. CDR1 and CDR2 from the germline V gene are DFQATT and SNEGSKA (reference sequence). The CDR3 is 14 residues long. The CDR3 bases are TGCAGTGCAGAACAGGGTTGGAGAGGAAACACCATATATTTT. Translated: CSAEQGWRGNTIYF.

This clonotype has more than one count but fewer than ten. The V gene is TRBV7-8, the J gene TRBJ2-3, with 7 bases matching TRBD2. V was clipped by 4 bases and J by 4 bases; unmatched bases: 8. This CDR3 contains 15 residues. Germline assignment: CDR1 SGHVS and CDR2 FQNEAQ. Written as DNA, the CDR3 is TGTGCCAGCAGCTCAAGAGGACTAGGGTCAGATACGCAGTATTTT. Amino acids: CASSSRGLGSDTQYF.

V and J are TRBV20-1 and TRBJ2-7, with 9 bases identical to TRBD1. The trim removed 5 bases at V and 3 bases at J, leaving 14 bases unmatched. Germline CDR1 DFQATT, CDR2 SNEGSKA (reference sequence). The CDR3 is made up of 16 amino acids. CDR3 bases: TGCAGTGCTTCGTCCGGGACAGGGACCCGAAACTACGAGCAGTACTTC. Its protein product is CSASSGTGTRNYEQYF.

This clonotype was counted many times. J is TRBJ1-2 and V is TRBV25-1; D is unresolved. Germline loops: CDR1 MGHDK, CDR2 SYGVNS. The CDR3 runs 14 residues. With 2 bases removed from V and 5 bases from J, the gap between germline ends came to 12 bases. CDR3 residues: CASSEEAEMYGYTF. The CDR3 DNA is TGTGCCAGCAGTGAAGAGGCTGAAATGTATGGCTACACCTTC.

This clonotype was seen a few times. V and J are TRBV11-1 and TRBJ2-1; possibly TRBD2 for D (5 bases). The CDR3 spans 21 residues. V was shortened by 1 base and J by 3 bases, with 28 bases between the two germline ends. In germline, CDR1 is SGHAT, CDR2 FQDESV (reference sequence). The chain's CDR3 is CASSLEPSSADYPTNYNEQFF. As DNA, the CDR3 is TGTGCCAGCAGCTTAGAGCCGTCAAGCGCAGACTACCCCACAAACTACAATGAGCAGTTCTTC.

The chain couples TRBV6-1 to TRBJ1-2; a weak D match, TRBD1 (6 bases). The CDR3 loop spans 13 amino acids. Trimming pared 3 bases from V and 8 bases from J, leaving 13 bases between. Germline CDR1 reads MNHNS; CDR2 reads SASEGT. The CDR3 loop is CASSDRDNLGYTF. In DNA form, the CDR3 reads TGTGCCAGCAGTGACCGGGACAACCTAGGCTACACCTTC.

This clonotype was counted only a few times. The rearrangement links TRBV5-1 to TRBJ1-3, with D hard to call. Germline V CDR1 and CDR2: SGHRS, YFSETQ. Trimming left V 0 bases short and J 4 bases short, with 8 bases between. The CDR3 loop spans 14 amino acids. The CDR3 coding sequence is TGCGCCAGCAGCTTGGCCGGAGTCGGAAACACCATATATTTT. Its translation: CASSLAGVGNTIYF.

The chain joins TRBV7-2 to TRBJ2-7, with TRBD2 matching 10 bases. The V gene end was trimmed by 3 bases and the J gene end by 0 bases; junction bases not matched to a gene: 11. CDR1 is SGHTA, CDR2 FQGNSA, per germline. CDR3 length: 18 residues. The CDR3 nucleotides read TGTGCCAGCAGCTTCAGCGGGGGTAGCGGGAGGTTCTCCTACGAGCAGTACTTC. Amino acid sequence: CASSFSGGSGRFSYEQYF.

This clonotype occurred a few times. J is TRBJ1-5 and V is TRBV7-8; D might be TRBD1 (5 bases). Germline CDR1 reads SGHVS; CDR2 reads FQNEAQ. The V and J ends lost 4 bases and 0 bases respectively, with 22 bases between them. The CDR3 totals 19 residues. Here the CDR3 reads CASSSKRRQGAGSNQPQHF. The CDR3 DNA sequence: TGTGCCAGCAGCTCGAAAAGGCGCCAGGGCGCGGGTAGCAATCAGCCCCAGCATTTT.

The sample holds a few counts of this clonotype. V gene TRBV12-3 or TRBV12-4 combines with J gene TRBJ2-7; TRBD1 is a possible D gene (6 bases). CDR3 size: 10 residues. CDR3 region: CASSLDRVRV. The CDR3, as DNA: TGTGCCAGCAGTTTAGACAGGGTCCGAGTC.

The rearrangement links TRBV18 to TRBJ1-1; weak D call: TRBD1 (6 bases). Trimming removed 6 bases from V and 4 bases from J, with 21 bases in between. The germline CDR1 and CDR2 sequences are KGHSH and LQKENI. The CDR3 totals 16 residues. The CDR3: CASSPPVGGMSTEAFF. Here the CDR3 DNA reads TGTGCCAGCTCCCCTCCCGTCGGGGGCATGAGCACTGAAGCTTTCTTT.